The sequence of this T cell receptor beta chain was determined in a study of OX40 agonist ivuxolimab in advanced cancers. Repertoires were generated with immunoSEQ multiplex PCR, while TCRdb's copy carries only in-frame clones and drops some. The table lists 95,000 to 150,000 clones, over 85% of them singletons. In the case of this clone: The antigen remains unidentified.

Notes on the study in general: CD8+ T cells (on average) carried more expanded clones than CD4+ T cells.

The specimen comprised CD4+ or CD8+ T cells sorted from blood, sampled in a trial of the OX40 agonist ivuxolimab. This sequence originates from an adult with an advanced solid tumor such as melanoma, head and neck, liver or kidney cancer.

The CDR3 DNA reads TGTGCCAGCAGCTTAAGTTGGGATTCTGGAAACACCATATATTTT. Protein: CASSLSWDSGNTIYF. This sequence joins TRBV11-2 and TRBJ1-3; D unresolved. Trimming removed 2 bases from V and 1 base from J, with 9 bases in between. In germline, CDR1 is SGHAT, CDR2 FQNNGV. The CDR3 loop spans 15 amino acids.